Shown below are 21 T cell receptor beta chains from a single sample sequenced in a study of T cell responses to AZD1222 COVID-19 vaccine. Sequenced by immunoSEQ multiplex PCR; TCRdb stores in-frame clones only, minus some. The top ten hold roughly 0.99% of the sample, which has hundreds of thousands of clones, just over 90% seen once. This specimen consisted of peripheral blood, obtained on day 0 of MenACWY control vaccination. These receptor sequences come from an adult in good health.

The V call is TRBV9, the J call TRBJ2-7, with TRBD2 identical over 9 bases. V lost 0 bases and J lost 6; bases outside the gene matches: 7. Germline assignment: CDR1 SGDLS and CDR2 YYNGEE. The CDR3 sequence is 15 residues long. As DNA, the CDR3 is TGTGCCAGCAGCGTAGATGCGGGGGGGCTGGCCGAGCAGTACTTC. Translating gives CASSVDAGGLAEQYF.

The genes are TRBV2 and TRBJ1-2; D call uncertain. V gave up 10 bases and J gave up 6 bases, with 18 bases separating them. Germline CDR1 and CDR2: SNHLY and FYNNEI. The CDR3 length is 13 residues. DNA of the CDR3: TGTGCCACATCGAATCCGGGGAACAATGGCTACACCTTC. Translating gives CATSNPGNNGYTF. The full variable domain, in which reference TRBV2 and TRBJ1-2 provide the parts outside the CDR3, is EPEVTQTPSHQVTQMGQEVILRCVPISNHLYFYWYRQILGQKVEFLVSFYNNEISEKSEIFDDQFSVERPDGSNFTLKIRSTKLEDSAMYFCATSNPGNNGYTFGSGTRLTVV.

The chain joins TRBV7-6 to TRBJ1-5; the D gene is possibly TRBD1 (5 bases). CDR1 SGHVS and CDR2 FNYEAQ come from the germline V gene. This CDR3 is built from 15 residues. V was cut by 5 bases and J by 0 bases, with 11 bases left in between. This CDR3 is CASSPDSFSNQPQHF. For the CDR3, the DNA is TGTGCCAGCAGCCCAGACAGCTTTAGCAATCAGCCCCAGCATTTT.

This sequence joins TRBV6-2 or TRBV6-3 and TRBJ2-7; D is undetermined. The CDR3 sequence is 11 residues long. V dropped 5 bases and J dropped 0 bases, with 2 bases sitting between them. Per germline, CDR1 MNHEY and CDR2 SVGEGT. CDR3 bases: TGTGCCAGCAGTCCCTCCTACGAGCAGTACTTC. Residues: CASSPSYEQYF.

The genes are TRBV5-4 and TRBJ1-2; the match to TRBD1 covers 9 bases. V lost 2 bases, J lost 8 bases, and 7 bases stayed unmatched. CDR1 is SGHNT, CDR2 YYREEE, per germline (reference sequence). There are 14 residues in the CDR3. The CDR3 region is CASSLRDREGGYTF. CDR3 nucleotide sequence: TGTGCCAGCAGCTTACGGGACAGGGAGGGAGGCTACACCTTC.

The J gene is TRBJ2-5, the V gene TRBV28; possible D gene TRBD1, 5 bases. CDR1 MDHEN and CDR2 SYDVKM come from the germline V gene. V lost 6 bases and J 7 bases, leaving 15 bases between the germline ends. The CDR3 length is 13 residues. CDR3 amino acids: CASSESWGGTQYF. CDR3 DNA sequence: TGTGCCAGCAGCGAGTCTTGGGGCGGGACCCAGTACTTC.

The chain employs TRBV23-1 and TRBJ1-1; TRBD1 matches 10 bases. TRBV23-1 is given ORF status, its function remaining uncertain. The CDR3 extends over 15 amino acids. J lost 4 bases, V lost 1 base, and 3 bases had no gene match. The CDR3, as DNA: TGCGCCAGCAGTCAATGGGACAGGGGTGGCACTGAAGCTTTCTTT. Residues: CASSQWDRGGTEAFF.

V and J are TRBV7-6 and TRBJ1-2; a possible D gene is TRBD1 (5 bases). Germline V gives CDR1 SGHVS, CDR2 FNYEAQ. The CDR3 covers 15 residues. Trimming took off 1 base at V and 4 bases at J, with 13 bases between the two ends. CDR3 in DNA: TGTGCCAGCAGCTTAGGGAGGGACGGGCGCTATGGCTACACCTTC. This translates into CASSLGRDGRYGYTF.

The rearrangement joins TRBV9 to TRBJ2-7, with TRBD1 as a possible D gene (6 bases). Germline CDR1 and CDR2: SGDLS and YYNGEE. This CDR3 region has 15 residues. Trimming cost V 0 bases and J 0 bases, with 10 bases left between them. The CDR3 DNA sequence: TGTGCCAGCAGCGTAGGACAGGCGGGCTCCTACGAGCAGTACTTC. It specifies CASSVGQAGSYEQYF.

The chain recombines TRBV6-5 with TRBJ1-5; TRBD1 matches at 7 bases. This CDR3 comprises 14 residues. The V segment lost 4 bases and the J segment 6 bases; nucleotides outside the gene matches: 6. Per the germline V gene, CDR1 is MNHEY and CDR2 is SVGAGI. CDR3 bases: TGTGCCAGCAGTTCCCAGGGGGGCGGTCAGCCCCAGCATTTT. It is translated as CASSSQGGGQPQHF.

DNA for the CDR3: TGTGCCAGCTCAGCAGGGGACTACGAGCAGTACTTC. Translated: CASSAGDYEQYF. The chain joins TRBV5-4 to TRBJ2-7; tentative D call: TRBD1 (6 bases). Trimming stripped 7 bases from V and 3 bases from J, with 11 bases between. Germline assignment: CDR1 SGHNT and CDR2 YYREEE (reference sequence). This CDR3 is built from 12 residues.

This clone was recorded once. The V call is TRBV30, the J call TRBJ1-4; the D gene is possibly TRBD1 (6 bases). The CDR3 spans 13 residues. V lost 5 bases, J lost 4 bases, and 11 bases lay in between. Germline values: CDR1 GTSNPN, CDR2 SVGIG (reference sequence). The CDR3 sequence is CAWGRGHNEKLFF. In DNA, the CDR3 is TGTGCCTGGGGCCGGGGGCATAATGAAAAACTGTTTTTT.

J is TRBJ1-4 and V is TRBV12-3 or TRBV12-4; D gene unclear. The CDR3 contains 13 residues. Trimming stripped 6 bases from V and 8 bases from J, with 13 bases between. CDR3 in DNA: TGTGCCAGCAGCTCCGGGTCTCGCGAAAAACTGTTTTTT. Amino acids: CASSSGSREKLFF.

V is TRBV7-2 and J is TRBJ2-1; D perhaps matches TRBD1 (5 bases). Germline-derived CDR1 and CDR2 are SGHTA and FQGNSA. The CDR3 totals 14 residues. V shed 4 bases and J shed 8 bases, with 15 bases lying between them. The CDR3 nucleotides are TGTGCCAGCAGCTCAATATTTCAGGGCTATGAGCAGTTCTTC. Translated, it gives CASSSIFQGYEQFF.

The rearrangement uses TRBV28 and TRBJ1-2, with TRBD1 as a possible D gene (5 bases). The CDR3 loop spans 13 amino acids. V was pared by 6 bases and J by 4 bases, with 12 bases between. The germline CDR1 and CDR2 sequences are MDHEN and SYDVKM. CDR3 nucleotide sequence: TGTGCCAGCAGCCCTGACAGTGCCTATGGCTACACCTTC. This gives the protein CASSPDSAYGYTF.

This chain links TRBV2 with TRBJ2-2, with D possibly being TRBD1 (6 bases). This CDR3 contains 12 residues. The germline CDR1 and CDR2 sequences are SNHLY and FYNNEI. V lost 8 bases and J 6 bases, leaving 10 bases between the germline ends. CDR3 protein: CASGTGPGELFF. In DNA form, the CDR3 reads TGTGCCAGCGGTACAGGGCCCGGGGAGCTGTTTTTT.

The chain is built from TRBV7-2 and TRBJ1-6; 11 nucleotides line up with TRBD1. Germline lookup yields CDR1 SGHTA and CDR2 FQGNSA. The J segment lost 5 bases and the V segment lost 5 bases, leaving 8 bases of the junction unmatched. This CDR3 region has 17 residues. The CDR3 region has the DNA TGTGCCAGCAGCCCACGGACAGGGGGCCCCAATAATTCACCCCTCCACTTT. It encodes CASSPRTGGPNNSPLHF.

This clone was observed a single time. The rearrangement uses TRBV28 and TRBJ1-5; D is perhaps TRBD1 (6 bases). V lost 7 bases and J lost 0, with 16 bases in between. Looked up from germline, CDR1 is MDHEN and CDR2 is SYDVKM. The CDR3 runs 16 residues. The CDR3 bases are TGTGCCAGCACGGGGGGGGGCTCAATTAGCAATCAGCCCCAGCATTTT. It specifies CASTGGGSISNQPQHF. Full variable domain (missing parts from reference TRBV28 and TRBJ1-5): DVKVTQSSRYLVKRTGEKVFLECVQDMDHENMFWYRQDPGLGLRLIYFSYDVKMKEKGDIPEGYSVSREKKERFSLILESASTNQTSMYLCASTGGGSISNQPQHFGDGTRLSIL.

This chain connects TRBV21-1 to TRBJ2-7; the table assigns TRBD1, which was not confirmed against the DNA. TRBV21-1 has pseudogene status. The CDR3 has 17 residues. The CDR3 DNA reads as TGTGCCAGCAAGGACAGGGGGATAATAATTCACTCCTACGAGCAGTACTTC. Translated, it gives CASKDRGIIIHSYEQYF.

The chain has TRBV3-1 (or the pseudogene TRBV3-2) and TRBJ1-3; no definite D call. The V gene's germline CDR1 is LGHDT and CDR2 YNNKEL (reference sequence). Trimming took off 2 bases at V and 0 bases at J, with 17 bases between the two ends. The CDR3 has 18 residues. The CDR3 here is CASSQMRTVRVSGNTIYF. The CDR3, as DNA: TGTGCCAGCAGCCAAATGCGTACAGTCCGGGTCTCTGGAAACACCATATATTTT.

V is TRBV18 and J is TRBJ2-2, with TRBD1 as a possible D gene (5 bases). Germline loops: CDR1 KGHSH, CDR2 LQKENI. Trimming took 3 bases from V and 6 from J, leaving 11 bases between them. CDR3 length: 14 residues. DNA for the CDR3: TGTGCCAGCTCACCCCTAGGGGCGTCCGGGGAGCTGTTTTTT. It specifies CASSPLGASGELFF.